This T cell receptor beta chain was sequenced during a study of blood T cell repertoires in COVID-19. Across the study: Some COVID-19 samples were acute and others convalescent; all came from the United States, Italy and Spain.

Clones were read by immunoSEQ multiplex PCR, and TCRdb kept only the in-frame ones, dropping some. The table has about 440,000 clones, about 90% seen once. Membership in each cohort depended on participant-reported clinical history. The sequence was collected from a man younger than 35 who had recovered from COVID-19. The source material was PBMCs or T cells enriched from blood (not recorded which).

CDR3 residues: CATSNGQVNSGNTIYF. The CDR3 DNA reads as TGTGCCACCAGCAATGGACAGGTCAACTCTGGAAACACCATATATTTT. The genes are TRBV15 and TRBJ1-3; 7 bases are shared with TRBD1. Germline CDR1 LNHNV, CDR2 YYDKDF (reference sequence). This CDR3 has 16 amino acids. Unmatched junction bases numbered 6, after V lost 4 bases and J lost 0 bases.